This T cell receptor beta chain stems from a study of shared clonotypes between healthy human individuals (dated by TCRdb to 2019 to 2021). Background on the whole study: A couple of women and a few men aged 18 to 49 years were included in the cohort. For each donor, CD4 naive and CD4 memory were each given three plates, CD8 naive was given two plates, and CD8 memory was given one plate. To estimate repertoire size and how much clonotypes are shared between individuals, the study performed deep sequencing of blood TCR repertoires from a handful of healthy adults. Different laboratories and diverse techniques were used to prepare libraries and sequence TCR repertoires, to increase sequencing depth and limit assay-specific biases. Between about 0.94 and 8.9 billion PBMCs per donor were obtained by leukapheresis. Paper-wide results and their limitations: Estimated clonotype richness was generally larger for naive than for memory subsets. Only blood was sampled, and tissue TCR repertoires likely differ from those in blood. Clonotypes shared by all four sorted-subset donors showed higher generation probabilities than non-shared clonotypes. Pairwise subsampling indicated that sequencing depth was expected to affect the degree of clonotype sharing among donors. The small number of donors limited the genetic and exposure-history diversity represented. When a handful of donors were compared, the shared fraction of clonotypes was 5% to 6.5% for naive CD4, roughly 3.3% for naive CD8, 2.3% for memory CD4, and 0.35% to 0.5% for memory CD8. Even with the large sequencing depth, rarefaction of the sorted-subset datasets indicated that sequencing was incomplete.

Using the deep immunoSEQ assay, TCR CDR3 regions were amplified from genomic DNA by multiplex PCR. Extracted genomic DNA from each cell subset was distributed evenly across all wells of several immunoSEQ 96-well plates, and each plate was treated as a replicate. For sorted subsets, 200 to 250 ng of genomic DNA, equivalent to 30,000 or so T cell genomes, went into each replicate PCR. Purified libraries were quantified with a Qubit 3.0 fluorometer, sized on a Bioanalyzer 2100, and re-quantified with the KAPA Library Quantification kit. Each immunoSEQ 96-well plate was sequenced on its own single-read 150-cycle Illumina NextSeq 550 flow cell. Per the source publication's procedure: Because only junctional sequences without quality scores were contained in the immunoSEQ output, filtering matching that applied to full-length reads could not be performed. Sequences were annotated with PyIR, a Python wrapper for IgBLAST v1.9, using IMGT germline references to assign V/J genes and CDR3. Reads were removed for weak V/J assignments (E-value above 1e-6), missing CDR3, stop codons, out-of-frame junctions, or ambiguous translated residues. V3J clonotypes were defined by identical inferred V gene, J gene, and CDR3 amino acid sequence. The percentage overlap between two repertoires was calculated by dividing the number of shared unique clonotypes by the size of the smaller repertoire. Three approaches were used to assess repertoire richness: RTK rarefaction, the Chao1 estimator, and Recon v2.1 estimates of unobserved clonotypes. OLGA was used to compute generation probabilities for all TCRbeta clonotypes that the gDNA method yielded from a handful of donors. The clones in this table, taken by TCRdb from immuneACCESS, are in-frame only. Not every clone is retained; where verified, under half of the shortfall comes from an unresolved V gene, and the cause of the rest is unknown. Clone size and V and J calls were adopted from that table, with D and trimming inferred from the DNA. This sample is represented by 2.3 million or so clones; over 85% of them were singletons. The leading ten clones occupy 0.39% of the sample.

CDR3 length: 15 amino acids, cysteine to phenylalanine. Of all the DNA, just the CDR3 is kept, 45 bases in frame from base 1. Deletion took 0 bases off V and 2 bases off J, with a span of 10 bases between the germline ends. The germline V gene encodes CDR1 MNHEY and CDR2 SVGAGI. Comment on this clone: Its antigen is unknown. No much larger clonotype is one base removed from it; base qualities were not supplied. Other DNA sequences in this specimen translate into the identical CDR3.

The donors were healthy, HIV-negative adults with no recently reported acute infections or vaccinations. All donors were Caucasian adults living in Nashville, Tennessee, USA. CD4+ T cells were enriched by magnetic negative selection; naive cells were then positively selected on CD45RA, and the negative fraction formed the memory subset. After blood collection by leukapheresis, PBMCs were isolated using Ficoll-Histopaque density gradient centrifugation and then cryopreserved in the vapor phase of liquid nitrogen. Purity and quantity of every magnetically sorted T cell population were checked by analytical flow cytometry. Each sorted fraction had its genomic DNA isolated and then quantified by UV absorbance on a Nanodrop 2000c.

The sequence is built from TRBV6-5 and TRBJ1-1; the D gene cannot be resolved reliably. The TCR was taken from a man aged 18 to 35 in good health. Some clones in this sample may be carry-over from other donors' samples. Sequenced material: naive CD4+ T cells from PBMCs. The sample's cell subset or site, from its label and the paper: CD45RA+ positively selected. The encoded CDR3 is CASSYSRRVNTEAFF. The bases are TGTGCCAGCAGTTACTCCCGCAGAGTAAACACTGAAGCTTTCTTT.